Shown below are 3 T cell receptor beta chains from a single sample sequenced in a study of Ad26.COV2.S vaccination and SARS-CoV-2 variants. Treatment meaning: around 19 received Ad26.COV2.S at low or high dose, single or two shots; several received placebo; per-sample allocation not given. Collection of the samples took place on day 63 after the first injection of vaccine or placebo. Here immunoSEQ multiplex PCR was the method, and the copy in TCRdb shows in-frame clones only, minus some. The sample yields around 400,000 clones, roughly 85% seen once. This specimen was peripheral blood, taken in a trial of Ad26.COV2.S vaccine versus placebo. The receptor set was obtained from a person between 18 and 65 years old who received the Ad26.COV2.S COVID-19 vaccine or a placebo.

V is TRBV2 and J is TRBJ2-5, with 10 bases matching TRBD1. Trimming at V came to 3 bases and at J to 9 bases, leaving 10 bases not matched to a gene. Germline V CDR1 and CDR2: SNHLY, FYNNEI. The CDR3 contains 15 residues. CDR3 residues: CASSDTGTGVTAQYF. CDR3 DNA: TGTGCCAGCAGTGACACCGGGACAGGGGTCACGGCCCAGTACTTC.

V gene TRBV5-1 combines with J gene TRBJ1-2, with 10 bases matching TRBD1. The V gene's germline CDR1 is SGHRS and CDR2 YFSETQ. V lost 3 bases to trimming and J lost 8 bases; unmatched junction nucleotides: 10. The CDR3 length is 15 residues. The CDR3 loop is CASSSLTGGAEGYTF. CDR3 sequence (DNA): TGCGCCAGCAGCTCACTGACAGGGGGCGCCGAGGGCTACACCTTC.

The chain combines TRBV2 with TRBJ1-4, with D perhaps matching TRBD1 (6 bases). In germline, CDR1 is SNHLY, CDR2 FYNNEI. Trimming pared 5 bases from V and 8 bases from J, leaving 15 bases between. CDR3 length: 14 residues. The DNA of the CDR3 is TGTGCCAGCAGTTACAGGGCATTTGACGAAAAACTGTTTTTT. As protein: CASSYRAFDEKLFF.